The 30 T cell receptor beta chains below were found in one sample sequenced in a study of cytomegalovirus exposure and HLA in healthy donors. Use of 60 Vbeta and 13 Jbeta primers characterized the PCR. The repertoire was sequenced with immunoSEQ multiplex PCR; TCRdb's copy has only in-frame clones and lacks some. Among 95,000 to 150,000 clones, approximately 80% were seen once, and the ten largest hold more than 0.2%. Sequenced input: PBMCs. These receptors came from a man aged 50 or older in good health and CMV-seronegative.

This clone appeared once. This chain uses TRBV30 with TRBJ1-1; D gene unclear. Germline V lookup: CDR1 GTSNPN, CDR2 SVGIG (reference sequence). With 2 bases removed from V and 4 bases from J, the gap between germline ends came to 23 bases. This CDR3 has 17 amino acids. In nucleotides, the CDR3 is TGTGCCTGGAGTATGGAGGGCGCGGGAGAACCCATCACTGAAGCTTTCTTT. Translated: CAWSMEGAGEPITEAFF.

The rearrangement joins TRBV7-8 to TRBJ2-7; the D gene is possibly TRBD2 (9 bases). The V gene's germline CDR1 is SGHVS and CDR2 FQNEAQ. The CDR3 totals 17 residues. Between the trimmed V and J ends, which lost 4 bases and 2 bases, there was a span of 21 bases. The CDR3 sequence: CASSWGRGRGGAYEQYF. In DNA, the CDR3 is TGTGCCAGCAGCTGGGGCAGGGGGCGGGGGGGGGCCTACGAGCAGTACTTC. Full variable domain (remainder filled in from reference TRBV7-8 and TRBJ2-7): GAGVSQSPRYKVAKRGQDVALRCDPISGHVSLFWYQQALGQGPEFLTYFQNEAQLDKSGLPSDRFFAERPEGSVSTLKIQRTQQEDSAVYLCASSWGRGRGGAYEQYFGPGTRLTVT.

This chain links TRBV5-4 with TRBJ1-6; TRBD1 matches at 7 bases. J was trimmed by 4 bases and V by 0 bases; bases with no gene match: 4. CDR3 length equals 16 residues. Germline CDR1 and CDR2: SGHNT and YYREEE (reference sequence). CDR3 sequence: CASSLDRGRYNSPLHF. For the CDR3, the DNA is TGTGCCAGCAGCTTGGACAGGGGCAGGTATAATTCACCCCTCCACTTT.

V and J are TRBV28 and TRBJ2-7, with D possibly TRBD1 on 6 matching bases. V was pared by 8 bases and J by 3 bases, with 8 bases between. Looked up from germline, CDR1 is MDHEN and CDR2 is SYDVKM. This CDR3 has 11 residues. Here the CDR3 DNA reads TGTGCCAGCGGACAGTTCTACGAGCAGTACTTC. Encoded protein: CASGQFYEQYF.

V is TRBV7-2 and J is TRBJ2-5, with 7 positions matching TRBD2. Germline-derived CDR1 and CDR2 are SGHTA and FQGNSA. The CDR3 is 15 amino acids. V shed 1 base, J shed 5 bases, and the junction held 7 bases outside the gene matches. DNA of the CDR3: TGTGCCAGCAGCTTAGAAATGCTAGCGGCTGAGACCCAGTACTTC. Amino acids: CASSLEMLAAETQYF.

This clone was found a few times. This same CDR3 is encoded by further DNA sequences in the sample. The DNA for the CDR3 is TGTGCCAGTAGTATCGGGGTCGCTGAAGCTTTCTTT. It translates to CASSIGVAEAFF. This rearrangement joins TRBV19 to TRBJ1-1, with D unclear. This CDR3 is built from 12 residues. The germline V gene has CDR1 LNHDA and CDR2 SQIVND (reference sequence). Trimming shortened V by 3 bases and J by 6 bases, and 8 bases separated the two germline ends.

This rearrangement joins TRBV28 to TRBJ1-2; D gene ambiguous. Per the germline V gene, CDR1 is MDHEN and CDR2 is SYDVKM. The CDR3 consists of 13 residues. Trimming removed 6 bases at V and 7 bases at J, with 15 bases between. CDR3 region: CASRDSARGGYTF. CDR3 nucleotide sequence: TGTGCCAGCAGGGACTCGGCCCGGGGTGGCTACACCTTC.

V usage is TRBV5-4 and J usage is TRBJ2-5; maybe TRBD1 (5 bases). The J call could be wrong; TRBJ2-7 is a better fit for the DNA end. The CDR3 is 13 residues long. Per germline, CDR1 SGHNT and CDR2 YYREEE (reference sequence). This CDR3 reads CASSSPQVYEQYF. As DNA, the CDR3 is TGTGCCAGCAGCAGCCCACAGGTTTACGAGCAGTACTTC.

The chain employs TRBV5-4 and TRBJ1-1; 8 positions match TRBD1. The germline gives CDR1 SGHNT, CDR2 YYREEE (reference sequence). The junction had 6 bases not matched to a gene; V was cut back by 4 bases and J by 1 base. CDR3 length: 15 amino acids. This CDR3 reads CASSPAGGRNTEAFF. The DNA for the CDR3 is TGTGCCAGCAGCCCTGCAGGGGGCAGGAACACTGAAGCTTTCTTT.

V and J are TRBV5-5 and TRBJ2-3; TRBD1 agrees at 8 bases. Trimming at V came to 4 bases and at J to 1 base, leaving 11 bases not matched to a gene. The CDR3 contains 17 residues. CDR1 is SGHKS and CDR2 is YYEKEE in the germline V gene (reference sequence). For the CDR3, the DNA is TGTGCCAGCAGCCCTGCGCAGGGGGCGACAGGCACAGATACGCAGTATTTT. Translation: CASSPAQGATGTDTQYF.

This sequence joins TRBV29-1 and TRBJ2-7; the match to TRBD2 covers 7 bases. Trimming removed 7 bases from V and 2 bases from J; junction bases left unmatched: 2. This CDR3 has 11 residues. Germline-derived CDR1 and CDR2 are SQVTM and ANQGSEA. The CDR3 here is CSATSAYEQYF. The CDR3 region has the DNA TGCAGCGCAACTAGCGCCTACGAGCAGTACTTC.

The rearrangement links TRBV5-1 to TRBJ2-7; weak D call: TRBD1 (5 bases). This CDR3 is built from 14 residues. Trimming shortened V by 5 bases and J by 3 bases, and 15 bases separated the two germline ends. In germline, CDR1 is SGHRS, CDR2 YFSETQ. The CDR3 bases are TGCGCCAGCAGGCCCAGGGCAGGAGACTACGAGCAGTACTTC. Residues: CASRPRAGDYEQYF.

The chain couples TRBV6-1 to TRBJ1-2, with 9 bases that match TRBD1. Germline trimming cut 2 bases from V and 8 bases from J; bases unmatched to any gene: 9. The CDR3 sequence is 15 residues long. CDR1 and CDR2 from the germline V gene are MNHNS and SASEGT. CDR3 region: CASSELKGQGRGYTF. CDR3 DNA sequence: TGTGCCAGCAGTGAATTGAAGGGACAGGGAAGGGGCTACACCTTC.

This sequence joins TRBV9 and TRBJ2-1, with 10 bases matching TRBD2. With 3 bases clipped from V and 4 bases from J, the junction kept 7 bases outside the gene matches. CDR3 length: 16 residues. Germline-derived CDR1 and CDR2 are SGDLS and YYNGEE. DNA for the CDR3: TGTGCCAGCAGCGAGAGCCTAGCGGGGGATTACAATGAGCAGTTCTTC. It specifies CASSESLAGDYNEQFF.

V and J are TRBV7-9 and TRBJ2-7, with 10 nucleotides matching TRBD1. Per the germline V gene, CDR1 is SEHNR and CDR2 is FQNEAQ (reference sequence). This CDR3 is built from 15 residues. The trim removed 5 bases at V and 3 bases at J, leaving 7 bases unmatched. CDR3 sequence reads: CASSPRRDRGYEQYF. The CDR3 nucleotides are TGTGCCAGCAGCCCGCGCCGGGACAGGGGCTACGAGCAGTACTTC.

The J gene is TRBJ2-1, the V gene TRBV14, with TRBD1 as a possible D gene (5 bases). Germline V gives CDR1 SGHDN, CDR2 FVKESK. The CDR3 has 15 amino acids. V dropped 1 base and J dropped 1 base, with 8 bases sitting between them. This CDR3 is CASSQGQTSYNEQFF. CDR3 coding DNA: TGTGCCAGCAGCCAAGGACAGACTTCCTACAATGAGCAGTTCTTC.

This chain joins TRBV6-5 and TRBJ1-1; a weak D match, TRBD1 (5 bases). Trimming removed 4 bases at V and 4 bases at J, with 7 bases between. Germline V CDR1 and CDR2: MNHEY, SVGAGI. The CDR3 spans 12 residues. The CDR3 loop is CASSSGSTEAFF. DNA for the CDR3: TGTGCCAGCAGTTCAGGGTCCACTGAAGCTTTCTTT.

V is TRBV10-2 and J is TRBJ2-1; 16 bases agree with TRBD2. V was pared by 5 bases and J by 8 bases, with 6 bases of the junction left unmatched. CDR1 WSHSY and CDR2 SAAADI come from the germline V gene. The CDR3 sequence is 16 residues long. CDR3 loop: CASSKGLAGGLDEQFF. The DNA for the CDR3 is TGCGCCAGCAGTAAGGGACTAGCGGGGGGGCTCGATGAGCAGTTCTTC.

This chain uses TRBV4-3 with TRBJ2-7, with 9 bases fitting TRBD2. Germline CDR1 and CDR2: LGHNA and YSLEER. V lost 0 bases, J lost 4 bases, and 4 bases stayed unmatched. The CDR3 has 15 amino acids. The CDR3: CASSQELAGWYEQYF. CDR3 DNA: TGCGCCAGCAGCCAAGAGCTAGCGGGGTGGTACGAGCAGTACTTC.

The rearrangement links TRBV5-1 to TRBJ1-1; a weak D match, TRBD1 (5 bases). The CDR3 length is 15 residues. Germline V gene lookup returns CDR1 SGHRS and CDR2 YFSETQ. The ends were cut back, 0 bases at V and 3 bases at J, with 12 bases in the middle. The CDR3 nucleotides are TGCGCCAGCAGCTTGGTTGGGGCTTCGGACACTGAAGCTTTCTTT. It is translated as CASSLVGASDTEAFF.

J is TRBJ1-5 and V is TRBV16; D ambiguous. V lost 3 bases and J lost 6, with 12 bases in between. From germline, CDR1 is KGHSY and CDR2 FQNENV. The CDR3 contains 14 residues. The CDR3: CASSHGGAGQPQHF. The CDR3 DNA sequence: TGTGCCAGCAGCCATGGAGGTGCGGGTCAGCCCCAGCATTTT.

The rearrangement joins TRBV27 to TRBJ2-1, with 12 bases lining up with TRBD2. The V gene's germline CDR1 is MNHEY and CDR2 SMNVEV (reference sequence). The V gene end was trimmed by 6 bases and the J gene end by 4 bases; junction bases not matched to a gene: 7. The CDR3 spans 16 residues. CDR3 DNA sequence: TGTGCCAGCAGAGACCTAGCGGGAGGGCCGTACAATGAGCAGTTCTTC. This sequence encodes CASRDLAGGPYNEQFF.

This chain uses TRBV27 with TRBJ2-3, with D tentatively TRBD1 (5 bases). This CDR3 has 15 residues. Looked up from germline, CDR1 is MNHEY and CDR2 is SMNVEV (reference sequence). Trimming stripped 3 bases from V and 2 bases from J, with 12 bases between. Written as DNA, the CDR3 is TGTGCCAGCAGTTTCCAAACCAGGGTCACAGATACGCAGTATTTT. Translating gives CASSFQTRVTDTQYF.

The CDR3 DNA is TGTGCCAGCAGCTTGGGACAGGGATCAGCTTTCTTT. Translated, it gives CASSLGQGSAFF. The chain combines TRBV11-2 with TRBJ1-1, with 9 bases aligning to TRBD1. Trimming at V came to 3 bases and at J to 10 bases, leaving 3 bases not matched to a gene. The CDR3 is 12 amino acids. Germline assignment: CDR1 SGHAT and CDR2 FQNNGV.

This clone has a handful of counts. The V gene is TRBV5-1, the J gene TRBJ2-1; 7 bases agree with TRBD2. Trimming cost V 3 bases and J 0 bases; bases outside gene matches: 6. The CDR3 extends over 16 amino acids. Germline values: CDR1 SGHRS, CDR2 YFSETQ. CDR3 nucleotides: TGCGCCAGCAGCTGGGGGGGAAAGAGCTCCTACAATGAGCAGTTCTTC. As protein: CASSWGGKSSYNEQFF. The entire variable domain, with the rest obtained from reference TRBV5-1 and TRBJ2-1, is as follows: KAGVTQTPRYLIKTRGQQVTLSCSPISGHRSVSWYQQTPGQGLQFLFEYFSETQRNKGNFPGRFSGRQFSNSRSEMNVSTLELGDSALYLCASSWGGKSSYNEQFFGPGTRLTVL.

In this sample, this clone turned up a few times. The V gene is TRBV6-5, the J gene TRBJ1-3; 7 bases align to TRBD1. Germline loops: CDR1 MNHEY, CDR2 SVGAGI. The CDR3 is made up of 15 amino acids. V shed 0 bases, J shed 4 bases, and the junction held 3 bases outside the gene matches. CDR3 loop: CASSYSGTEGNTIYF. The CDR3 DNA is TGTGCCAGCAGTTACTCGGGGACAGAAGGAAACACCATATATTTT.

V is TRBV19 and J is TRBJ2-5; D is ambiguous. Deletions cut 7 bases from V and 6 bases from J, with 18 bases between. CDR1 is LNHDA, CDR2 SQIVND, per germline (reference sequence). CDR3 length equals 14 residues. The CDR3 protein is CASKERGVGKTQYF. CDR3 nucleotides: TGTGCCAGTAAGGAGAGAGGCGTAGGAAAGACCCAGTACTTC.

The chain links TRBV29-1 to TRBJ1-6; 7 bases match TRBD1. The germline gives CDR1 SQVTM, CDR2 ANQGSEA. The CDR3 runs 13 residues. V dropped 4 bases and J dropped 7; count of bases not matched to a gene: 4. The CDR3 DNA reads TGCAGCGTTGGGGAGACAGGGAATTCACCCCTCCACTTT. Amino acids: CSVGETGNSPLHF.

The CDR3 region has the DNA TGTGCCAGCAGGTCAACAGGGGTGCTCGTTCCGGACTCCTATAATTCACCCCTCCACTTT. Translation: CASRSTGVLVPDSYNSPLHF. This chain joins TRBV27 and TRBJ1-6, with 7 positions matching TRBD1. Per germline, CDR1 MNHEY and CDR2 SMNVEV (reference sequence). V trimming: 6 bases; J trimming: 0 bases; junction bases outside the gene matches: 17. CDR3 length: 20 amino acids.

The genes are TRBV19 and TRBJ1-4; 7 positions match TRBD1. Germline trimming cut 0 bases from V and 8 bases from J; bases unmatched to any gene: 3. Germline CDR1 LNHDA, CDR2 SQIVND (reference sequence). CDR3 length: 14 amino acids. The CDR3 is CASSIDQDREKLFF. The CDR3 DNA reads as TGTGCCAGTAGTATAGATCAGGACAGGGAAAAACTGTTTTTT.